This T cell receptor beta chain was profiled in a study of T cells in Graves' hyperthyroidism and ophthalmopathy. There were TCR beta CDR3 regions amplified from RNA transcripts. The study used the HTBI primer set for a first-round RT-PCR of the TCR CDR3. TCRdb fed the multiplex PCR reads into MiXCR, producing one record per CDR3 protein. Here the sample spans approximately 410,000 distinct CDR3 sequences, around 15% being singletons. This clonotype was seen many times. The sequenced sample was blood. The receptor's source is a woman younger than 35 with Graves' hyperthyroidism.

This CDR3 is CASQPQSGGYGGELFF. CDR3 in DNA: TGTGCCAGCCAACCACAGTCGGGAGGATATGGCGGGGAGCTGTTTTTT. The genes are TRBV6-2 or TRBV6-3 and TRBJ2-2, with TRBD2 identical over 7 bases. V shed 8 bases and J 7 bases; nucleotides not matched to a gene: 16. CDR3 size: 16 residues. Looked up from germline, CDR1 is MNHEY and CDR2 is SVGEGT.